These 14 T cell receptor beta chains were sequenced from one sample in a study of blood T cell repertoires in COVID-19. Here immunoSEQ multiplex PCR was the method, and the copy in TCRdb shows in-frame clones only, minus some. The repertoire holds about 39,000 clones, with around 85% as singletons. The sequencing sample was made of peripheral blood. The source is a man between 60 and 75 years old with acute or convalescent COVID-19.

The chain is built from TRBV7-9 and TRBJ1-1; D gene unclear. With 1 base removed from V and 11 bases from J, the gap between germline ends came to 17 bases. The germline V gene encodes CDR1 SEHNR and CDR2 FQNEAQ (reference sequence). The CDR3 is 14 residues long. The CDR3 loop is CASSLGEEALEAFF. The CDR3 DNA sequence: TGTGCCAGCAGCTTAGGCGAAGAGGCGCTGGAGGCTTTCTTT.

CDR3 bases: TGTGCCAGCAGCTCCCCGGCGGCCAACAGGGGGACTGAAGCTTTCTTT. Its protein product is CASSSPAANRGTEAFF. This sequence joins TRBV7-9 and TRBJ1-1; 8 nucleotides agree with TRBD1. This CDR3 region has 16 residues. J lost 5 bases, V lost 4 bases, and 12 bases had no gene match. Per the germline V gene, CDR1 is SEHNR and CDR2 is FQNEAQ (reference sequence).

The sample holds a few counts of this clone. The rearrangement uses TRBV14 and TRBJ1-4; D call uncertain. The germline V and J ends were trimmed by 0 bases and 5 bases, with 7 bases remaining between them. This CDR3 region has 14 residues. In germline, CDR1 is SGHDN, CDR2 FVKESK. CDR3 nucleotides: TGTGCCAGCAGCCAAGACCAGAAGAATGAAAAACTGTTTTTT. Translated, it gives CASSQDQKNEKLFF.

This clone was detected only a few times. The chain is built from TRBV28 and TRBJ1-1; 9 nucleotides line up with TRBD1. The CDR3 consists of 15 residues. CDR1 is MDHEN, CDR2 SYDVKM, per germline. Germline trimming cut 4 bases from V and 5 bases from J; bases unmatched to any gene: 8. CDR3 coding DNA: TGTGCCAGCAGTTCAACAGGGGGCGGTGCGACTGAAGCTTTCTTT. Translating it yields CASSSTGGGATEAFF.

The CDR3 loop is CASSPDSDYGYTF. DNA of the CDR3: TGTGCCAGCTCACCAGACAGTGACTATGGCTACACCTTC. The chain employs TRBV18 and TRBJ1-2, with a tentative D call TRBD1 (5 bases). This CDR3 is 13 amino acids long. Trimming removed 2 bases at V and 3 bases at J, with 7 bases between. Per the germline V gene, CDR1 is KGHSH and CDR2 is LQKENI.

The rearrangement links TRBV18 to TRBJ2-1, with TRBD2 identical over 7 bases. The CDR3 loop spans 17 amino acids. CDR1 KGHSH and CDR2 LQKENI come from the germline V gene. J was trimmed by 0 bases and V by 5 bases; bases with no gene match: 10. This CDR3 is CASSIAGPSSSYNEQFF. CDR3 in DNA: TGTGCCAGCTCAATAGCGGGTCCCTCTAGCTCCTACAATGAGCAGTTCTTC.

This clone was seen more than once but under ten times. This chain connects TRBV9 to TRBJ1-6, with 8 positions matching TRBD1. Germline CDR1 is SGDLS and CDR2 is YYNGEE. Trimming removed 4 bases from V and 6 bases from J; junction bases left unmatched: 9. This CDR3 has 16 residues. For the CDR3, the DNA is TGTGCCAGCAGCTCCGAAGGACAGGGTCTTAATTCACCCCTCCACTTT. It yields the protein CASSSEGQGLNSPLHF.

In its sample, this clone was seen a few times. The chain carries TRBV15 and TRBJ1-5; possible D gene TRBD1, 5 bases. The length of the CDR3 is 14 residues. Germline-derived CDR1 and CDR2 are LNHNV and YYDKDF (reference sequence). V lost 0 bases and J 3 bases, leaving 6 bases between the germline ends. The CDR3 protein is CATSRDRDNQPQHF. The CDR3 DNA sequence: TGTGCCACCAGCAGAGACAGGGACAATCAGCCCCAGCATTTT.

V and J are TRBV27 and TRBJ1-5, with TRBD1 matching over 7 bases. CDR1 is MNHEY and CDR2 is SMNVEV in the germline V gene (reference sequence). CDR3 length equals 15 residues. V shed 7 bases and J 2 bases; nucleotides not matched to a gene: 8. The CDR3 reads CASKGGGSGNQPQHF. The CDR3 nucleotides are TGTGCCAGCAAAGGGGGCGGCAGTGGCAATCAGCCCCAGCATTTT.

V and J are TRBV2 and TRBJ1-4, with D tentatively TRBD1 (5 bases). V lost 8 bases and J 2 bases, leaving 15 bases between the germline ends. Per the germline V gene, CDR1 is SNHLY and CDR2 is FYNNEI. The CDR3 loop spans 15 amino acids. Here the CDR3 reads CASGGGDATNEKLFF. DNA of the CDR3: TGTGCCAGCGGCGGAGGGGACGCGACTAATGAAAAACTGTTTTTT.

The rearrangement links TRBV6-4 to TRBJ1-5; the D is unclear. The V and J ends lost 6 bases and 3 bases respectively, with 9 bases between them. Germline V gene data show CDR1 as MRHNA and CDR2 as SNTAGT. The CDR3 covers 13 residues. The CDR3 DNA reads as TGTGCCAGCAGAGGAGGGTCCAATCAGCCCCAGCATTTT. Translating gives CASRGGSNQPQHF.

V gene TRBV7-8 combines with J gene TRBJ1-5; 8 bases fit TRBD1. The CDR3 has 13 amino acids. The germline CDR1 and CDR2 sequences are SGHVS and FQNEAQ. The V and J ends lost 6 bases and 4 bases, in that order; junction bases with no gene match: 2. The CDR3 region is CASSRTGNQPQHF. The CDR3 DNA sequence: TGTGCCAGCAGTCGGACAGGGAATCAGCCCCAGCATTTT.

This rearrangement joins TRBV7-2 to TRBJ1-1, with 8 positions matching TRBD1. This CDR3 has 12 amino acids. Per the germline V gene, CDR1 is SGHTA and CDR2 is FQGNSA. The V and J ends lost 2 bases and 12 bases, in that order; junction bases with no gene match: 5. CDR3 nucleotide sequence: TGTGCCAGCAGCTTAAGGACAGGGAGTACTTTCTTT. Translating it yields CASSLRTGSTFF.

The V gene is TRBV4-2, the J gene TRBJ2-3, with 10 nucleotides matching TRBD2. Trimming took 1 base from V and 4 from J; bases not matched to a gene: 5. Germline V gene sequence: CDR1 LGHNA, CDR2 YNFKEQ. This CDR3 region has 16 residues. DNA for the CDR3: TGTGCCAGCAGCCAAGGAGCGGGGGGGCCCGCAGATACGCAGTATTTT. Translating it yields CASSQGAGGPADTQYF.